These 27 T cell receptor beta chains were all obtained from the same sample, sequenced in a study of T cells in Graves' hyperthyroidism and ophthalmopathy (dated by TCRdb to the late 2010s). Library method: multiplex PCR. TCRdb lists the instrument as Illumina HiSeq 2000. The TCR beta CDR3 regions were amplified from the RNA transcripts. A first-round RT-PCR of the TCR CDR3 used the HTBI primer set with the Qiagen OneStep RT-PCR kit. In-frame beta chains were kept once TCRdb had trimmed the public reads at Q25 with fastp and called clones with MiXCR. Rows are unified per CDR3 protein, each entry keeping the most common DNA and genes. For this sample the table gives fewer than 850,000 distinct CDR3 sequences, of which roughly 17% were detected only once. The ten largest make up around 16% of the sample. The sample was blood. These receptors originate from a man in his fifties or sixties with Graves' hyperthyroidism.

This clonotype was picked up many times. The V and J genes are TRBV5-1 and TRBJ2-2; D remains unclear. The CDR3 totals 15 residues. The germline CDR1 and CDR2 sequences are SGHRS and YFSETQ. Trimming took off 6 bases at V and 0 bases at J, with 12 bases between the two ends. CDR3 nucleotides: TGCGCCAGCACCCTAGGCGAAACGAACACCGGGGAGCTGTTTTTT. Amino acid sequence: CASTLGETNTGELFF.

V is TRBV15 and J is TRBJ2-1; possibly TRBD2 for D (5 bases). V lost 1 base, J lost 7 bases, and 5 bases lay in between. The germline V gene has CDR1 LNHNV and CDR2 YYDKDF (reference sequence). This CDR3 is built from 12 residues. The CDR3, as DNA: TGTGCCACCAGCAGAGGCGGGAATGAGCAGTTCTTC. Protein: CATSRGGNEQFF.

This clonotype has more than one count but fewer than ten. J is TRBJ1-6 and V is TRBV7-8; 8 bases align to TRBD1. V trimming: 6 bases; J trimming: 9 bases; junction bases outside the gene matches: 10. This CDR3 is built from 15 residues. Per germline, CDR1 SGHVS and CDR2 FQNEAQ. CDR3 loop: CASSTRTGFGSPLHF. The CDR3 nucleotides read TGTGCCAGCAGTACGCGGACAGGGTTCGGTTCACCCCTCCACTTT.

This clonotype was recorded at least ten times. The chain recombines TRBV28 with TRBJ2-3; 13 nucleotides align to TRBD2. The CDR3 loop spans 17 amino acids. With 4 bases clipped from V and 4 bases from J, the junction kept 8 bases outside the gene matches. Germline CDR1 and CDR2: MDHEN and SYDVKM. As DNA, the CDR3 is TGTGCCAGCAGTTCATTCGGACTAGCGGGAGCGGCAGATACGCAGTATTTT. Its protein product is CASSSFGLAGAADTQYF.

This clonotype has a count of ten or more. The rearrangement links TRBV27 to TRBJ2-6, with no clear D. Germline CDR1 is MNHEY and CDR2 is SMNVEV (reference sequence). V shed 6 bases and J shed 4 bases, with 7 bases lying between them. The CDR3 sequence is 13 residues long. CDR3: CASRISGANVLTF. In DNA, the CDR3 is TGTGCCAGCAGAATTTCCGGGGCCAACGTCCTGACTTTC.

This chain uses TRBV19 with TRBJ1-1; 8 nucleotides align to TRBD1. V gave up 7 bases and J gave up 3 bases; unmatched junction bases: 7. This CDR3 region has 14 residues. Germline-derived CDR1 and CDR2 are LNHDA and SQIVND (reference sequence). In DNA form, the CDR3 reads TGTGCCAGTACTTACAGGGGGGACGACACTGAAGCTTTCTTT. Translating gives CASTYRGDDTEAFF.

This clonotype was detected many times. This chain connects TRBV2 to TRBJ2-3; D is unresolved. CDR1 SNHLY and CDR2 FYNNEI come from the germline V gene. The CDR3 covers 12 residues. V was shortened by 0 bases and J by 5 bases, with 3 bases between the two germline ends. The CDR3 loop is CASSEARDTQYF. The CDR3 DNA reads as TGTGCCAGCAGTGAAGCGCGAGATACGCAGTATTTT. The variable domain in full, completed from reference TRBV2 and TRBJ2-3, reads EPEVTQTPSHQVTQMGQEVILRCVPISNHLYFYWYRQILGQKVEFLVSFYNNEISEKSEIFDDQFSVERPDGSNFTLKIRSTKLEDSAMYFCASSEARDTQYFGPGTRLTVL.

This clonotype was counted ten times or more. The V gene is TRBV20-1, the J gene TRBJ2-3; TRBD2 agrees at 9 bases. This CDR3 contains 15 residues. Germline CDR1 reads DFQATT; CDR2 reads SNEGSKA (reference sequence). V lost 3 bases and J lost 7; bases outside the gene matches: 11. The CDR3 region is CSASTASGNQYTQYF. In DNA, the CDR3 is TGCAGTGCTAGCACGGCTAGCGGGAACCAATATACGCAGTATTTT.

This clonotype was detected many times. The chain combines TRBV9 with TRBJ2-7; 11 nucleotides agree with TRBD2. The J segment lost 6 bases and the V segment lost 3 bases, leaving 5 bases of the junction unmatched. CDR1 is SGDLS, CDR2 YYNGEE, per germline. This CDR3 spans 14 amino acids. The CDR3 spells CASSELAGAGEQYF. CDR3 bases: TGTGCCAGCAGCGAACTAGCGGGAGCGGGCGAGCAGTACTTC.

This clonotype was seen only a few times. The chain carries TRBV30 and TRBJ1-3; tentatively, D is TRBD1 (5 bases). This CDR3 contains 16 residues. Trimming pared 0 bases from V and 4 bases from J, leaving 16 bases between. The germline gives CDR1 GTSNPN, CDR2 SVGIG (reference sequence). CDR3: CAWSVHPGRGGNTIYF. The CDR3 DNA is TGTGCCTGGAGTGTACATCCGGGGCGCGGAGGAAACACCATATATTTT.

There are many counts of this clonotype. The chain couples TRBV6-2 or TRBV6-3 to TRBJ1-1; TRBD1 is a possible D gene (5 bases). The germline CDR1 and CDR2 sequences are MNHEY and SVGEGT. The CDR3 totals 14 residues. V was clipped by 2 bases and J by 4 bases, with 11 bases between them. The CDR3 reads CASSYRGGSTEAFF. The DNA for the CDR3 is TGTGCCAGCAGTTACAGGGGTGGGAGCACTGAAGCTTTCTTT.

The sample holds many counts of this clonotype. This chain connects TRBV7-2 to TRBJ2-5, with 11 bases identical to TRBD1. The CDR3 is 15 amino acids. V lost 5 bases and J lost 7; bases outside the gene matches: 9. The V gene's germline CDR1 is SGHTA and CDR2 FQGNSA. In nucleotides, the CDR3 is TGTGCCAGCAGCCTGGGACAGGGGGGCCAACGGACCCAGTACTTC. As protein: CASSLGQGGQRTQYF.

Comments on this clonotype: Since a much larger clone is just one base distant, this may be a read error. As the CDR3 is not closed by the conserved phenylalanine or tryptophan, this likely results from a read error. CDR3 DNA: TGCAGTGCTACCCCGACTAGCGGGAACACAGATACGCAGTATCTT. It translates to CSATPTSGNTDTQYL. This chain connects TRBV20-1 to TRBJ2-3, with 11 bases aligning to TRBD2. Trimming at V came to 4 bases and at J to 2 bases, leaving 5 bases not matched to a gene. CDR1 is DFQATT and CDR2 is SNEGSKA in the germline V gene (reference sequence). The CDR3 totals 15 residues.

This clonotype was counted at least ten times. The V gene is TRBV2, the J gene TRBJ2-1; D might be TRBD2 (6 bases). The V gene lost 8 bases and the J gene lost 9 bases, with 20 bases spanning the gap. CDR1 is SNHLY, CDR2 FYNNEI, per germline. The CDR3 is 14 residues long. The CDR3 protein is CASLGLSVSSEQFF. In DNA, the CDR3 is TGTGCCAGCTTGGGACTCTCGGTCTCCAGTGAGCAGTTCTTC.

This clonotype was observed a handful of times. J is TRBJ2-5 and V is TRBV6-1, with 11 bases lining up with TRBD1. V dropped 5 bases and J dropped 5; count of bases not matched to a gene: 10. Germline CDR1 and CDR2: MNHNS and SASEGT. This CDR3 has 16 residues. The CDR3 nucleotides are TGTGCCAGCAGTTTACCCCAAGGGACAGGGGGGGAGACCCAGTACTTC. Translated, it gives CASSLPQGTGGETQYF.

This clonotype was counted between two and nine times. The chain has TRBV7-9 and TRBJ2-1; D unclear. The CDR3 has 15 amino acids. Germline CDR1 is SEHNR and CDR2 is FQNEAQ (reference sequence). Trimming removed 1 base at V and 4 bases at J, with 11 bases between. The CDR3 nucleotides read TGTGCCAGCAGCTTAGAGAAGGTAGCTTACAATGAGCAGTTCTTC. This translates into CASSLEKVAYNEQFF.

The chain links TRBV20-1 to TRBJ2-6; 8 nucleotides line up with TRBD1. This CDR3 region has 17 residues. The ends lost 0 bases at V and 0 bases at J; junction bases unmatched: 4. Germline V gene sequence: CDR1 DFQATT, CDR2 SNEGSKA (reference sequence). The CDR3 loop is CSARDGTGHSGANVLTF. CDR3 coding DNA: TGCAGTGCTAGAGACGGGACAGGTCACTCTGGGGCCAACGTCCTGACTTTC.

This clonotype was picked up many times. V usage is TRBV12-3 or TRBV12-4 and J usage is TRBJ1-1; 7 bases are shared with TRBD1. V was pared by 7 bases and J by 5 bases, with 7 bases of the junction left unmatched. The CDR3 is 13 amino acids. Written as DNA, the CDR3 is TGTGCCAGCAACCTTAGGGGGCGAACTGAAGCTTTCTTT. Its protein product is CASNLRGRTEAFF.

This clonotype occurred many times. This chain uses TRBV11-2 with TRBJ2-1, with 14 bases lining up with TRBD2. J was trimmed by 9 bases and V by 5 bases; bases with no gene match: 9. Germline values: CDR1 SGHAT, CDR2 FQNNGV. This CDR3 has 16 amino acids. The CDR3: CASSPPPGLAGVEQFF. The CDR3, as DNA: TGTGCCAGCAGCCCCCCCCCGGGACTAGCGGGAGTTGAGCAGTTCTTC.

This clonotype was found many times. The gene calls are TRBV2 and TRBJ1-5; possible D gene TRBD1, 6 bases. The germline V gene has CDR1 SNHLY and CDR2 FYNNEI. The V gene lost 6 bases and the J gene lost 7 bases, with 22 bases spanning the gap. The CDR3 covers 16 residues. The CDR3 here is CASRPTRGGNGQPQHF. Here the CDR3 DNA reads TGTGCCAGCAGACCTACGAGGGGGGGGAACGGACAGCCCCAGCATTTT.

This clonotype has at least ten counts. This sequence joins TRBV12-3 or TRBV12-4 and TRBJ2-5; no firm D call. V lost 5 bases and J 4 bases, leaving 8 bases between the germline ends. The CDR3 covers 12 residues. The CDR3 DNA reads as TGTGCCAGCAGTCAATCATCAGAGACCCAGTACTTC. Translated, it gives CASSQSSETQYF.

This clonotype was seen repeatedly, ten times or more. This chain connects TRBV12-5 to TRBJ1-5; D is unresolved. Per the germline V gene, CDR1 is LGHNT and CDR2 is FRNRAP. CDR3 length: 14 residues. V shed 1 base and J shed 6 bases, with 10 bases lying between them. Here the CDR3 DNA reads TGTGCTAGTGGTTTGGGGCCACGGGGTCAGCCCCAGCATTTT. It yields the protein CASGLGPRGQPQHF.

This clonotype was found a few times. The J gene is TRBJ2-7, the V gene TRBV27; no reliable D call. This CDR3 is built from 14 residues. The V and J ends lost 5 bases and 6 bases respectively, with 17 bases between them. Germline V gene data show CDR1 as MNHEY and CDR2 as SMNVEV (reference sequence). The CDR3 sequence is CASSPWTAGPEQYF. As DNA, the CDR3 is TGTGCCAGCAGTCCCTGGACGGCCGGACCCGAGCAGTACTTC.

This clonotype was seen repeatedly, ten times or more. The chain joins TRBV5-1 to TRBJ2-1, with 12 bases that match TRBD2. Germline CDR1 SGHRS, CDR2 YFSETQ. The CDR3 contains 16 residues. After removal of 4 bases from V and 6 bases from J, the junction contained 8 bases not matched to a gene. For the CDR3, the DNA is TGCGCCAGCAGCCCCATGACTAGCGGGAGTGCCAATGAGCAGTTCTTC. The encoded protein is CASSPMTSGSANEQFF.

This clonotype was observed at least ten times. V gene TRBV6-2 or TRBV6-3 combines with J gene TRBJ2-2; a weak D match, TRBD2 (6 bases). Germline loops: CDR1 MNHEY, CDR2 SVGEGT. This CDR3 has 15 residues. The germline V and J ends were trimmed by 5 bases and 1 base, with 11 bases remaining between them. CDR3 bases: TGTGCCAGCAGTCGCATCGGGGGGAACACCGGGGAGCTGTTTTTT. The encoded protein is CASSRIGGNTGELFF.

This clonotype came up many times. The J gene is TRBJ2-3, the V gene TRBV10-1; D remains unclear. The germline V gene encodes CDR1 WNHNN and CDR2 SYGVQD (reference sequence). V was cut by 5 bases and J by 2 bases, with 14 bases left in between. The CDR3 extends over 15 amino acids. CDR3 sequence reads: CASSTSRTHTDTQYF. For the CDR3, the DNA is TGCGCCAGCAGTACGAGTAGAACACACACAGATACGCAGTATTTT.

The CDR3 DNA sequence: TGTGCCAGCAGCTTAGGCGGGAGAGAATACAATGAGCAGTTCTTC. It translates to CASSLGGREYNEQFF. The rearrangement uses TRBV7-6 and TRBJ2-1, with 7 bases lining up with TRBD2. CDR3 length: 15 residues. V lost 1 base, J lost 4 bases, and 4 bases stayed unmatched. Germline V gives CDR1 SGHVS, CDR2 FNYEAQ. Based on the CDR3 plus reference TRBV7-6 and TRBJ2-1, the full variable domain is GAGVSQSPRYKVTKRGQDVALRCDPISGHVSLYWYRQALGQGPEFLTYFNYEAQQDKSGLPNDRFSAERPEGSISTLTIQRTEQRDSAMYRCASSLGGREYNEQFFGPGTRLTVL.